A selection of T cell receptor beta chains follows, all from one sample in a study of cytomegalovirus exposure and HLA in healthy donors. Assay used: immunoSEQ multiplex PCR; TCRdb lists only in-frame clones, some missing. Of about 160,000 clones in the sample, roughly 85% were seen once. Sequencing was done on a sample of PBMCs. The origin of the receptors is a woman between 45 and 65 years old in good health and CMV-seronegative. CDR3s include the opening cysteine and the closing phenylalanine or tryptophan. The order of the fields is J gene, V gene, D gene, clone size, CDR3 DNA, CDR3 protein. The D gene is left open where the match is weak. Some rows mark clone size as missing; the rest say once, few, many or name a class of expanded clone.

>TRBJ2-2|TRBV4-3|TRBD1|.
TGCGCCAGCAGCCAAAATGACCTCGACAGGGAAGACACCGGGGAGCTGTTTTTT
CASSQNDLDREDTGELFF
>TRBJ1-2|TRBV5-5|TRBD1|.
TGTGCCAGCAGCTTAGACAGGGGGTACTATGGCTACACCTTC
CASSLDRGYYGYTF
>TRBJ1-2|TRBV9|TRBD1|.
TGTGCCAGCAGCGTAGATCTTCGGGACAGGGGTGGCTACACCTTC
CASSVDLRDRGGYTF
>TRBJ2-5|TRBV5-1|.|.
TGCGCCAGCAGCCGGCCCGGGATGCAAGAGACCCAGTACTTC
CASSRPGMQETQYF
>TRBJ2-5|TRBV6-5|TRBD2|.
TGTGCCAGCAGTCCGGGACTAGCTGGAGAGACCCAGTACTTC
CASSPGLAGETQYF
>TRBJ1-2|TRBV4-2|.|.
TGTGCCAGCAGCCAAGGACAGAACTATGGCTACACCTTC
CASSQGQNYGYTF
>TRBJ2-1|TRBV30|.|.
TGTGCCTGGAGTGTATGGGGGCAGTCCTCTGGCAATGAGCAGTTCTTC
CAWSVWGQSSGNEQFF
>TRBJ2-7|TRBV7-6|TRBD2|few
TGTGCCAGCAGCTTAAAGGCTAGCGGCGAGCAGTACTTC
CASSLKASGEQYF
>TRBJ2-1|TRBV4-3|TRBD2|few
TGCGCCAGCAGCCATGGTCGTCATGCGGGAGTTGGTAATGAGCAGTTCTTC
CASSHGRHAGVGNEQFF
>TRBJ2-1|TRBV11-2|TRBD1|.
TGTGCCAGCAGCTTATTAGGGGGACAGGGATTTTCCTACTACAATGAGCAGTTCTTC
CASSLLGGQGFSYYNEQFF
>TRBJ1-1|TRBV5-1|.|few
TGCGCCAGCAGCTTGGGGACAGCGAACACTGAAGCTTTCTTT
CASSLGTANTEAFF
>TRBJ1-1|TRBV30|.|.
TGTGCCTGGAGTGTCTCGGGGGTGAACACTGAAGCTTTCTTT
CAWSVSGVNTEAFF
>TRBJ1-1|TRBV27|.|.
TGTGCCAGCGGCCGGGGAGAGAACACTGAAGCTTTCTTT
CASGRGENTEAFF
>TRBJ2-1|TRBV4-2|TRBD2|.
TGTGCCAGCAGCCAAGATGAACTAGCGGGAGTCGGGGAGCAGTTCTTC
CASSQDELAGVGEQFF
>TRBJ1-3|TRBV5-1|.|.
TGCGCCAGCAGCTCGTATGACAGAATCTCTGGAAACACCATATATTTT
CASSSYDRISGNTIYF
>TRBJ1-1|TRBV5-5|TRBD1|few
TGTGCCAGCAGCCCTGACAGGGGGCACACTGAAGCTTTCTTT
CASSPDRGHTEAFF
>TRBJ2-3|TRBV7-2|TRBD2|.
TGTGCCAGCAGGAGAACTGGCGGGAGGGGACCAGATACGCAGTATTTT
CASRRTGGRGPDTQYF
>TRBJ1-6|TRBV11-1|.|.
TGTGCCAGCAGCTCCTGGGGCCGACAGAGCTCCTATAATTCACCCCTCCACTTT
CASSSWGRQSSYNSPLHF
>TRBJ1-3|TRBV7-9|.|.
TGTGCCAGCAGCCAACCGTGGGCTGGTAACACCATATATTTT
CASSQPWAGNTIYF
>TRBJ2-1|TRBV25-1|TRBD1|.
TGTGCCAGCAGTGACAGGGGGCCCTACAATGAGCAGTTCTTC
CASSDRGPYNEQFF
>TRBJ1-2|TRBV15|.|.
TGTGCCACCAGCAGAGGACAGGCATTGGGCTATGGCTACACCTTC
CATSRGQALGYGYTF
>TRBJ1-1|TRBV19|TRBD1|.
TGTGCCAGTAGTATGACAGGGGTGGACACTGAAGCTTTCTTT
CASSMTGVDTEAFF
>TRBJ1-1|TRBV28|TRBD1|.
TGCGCCAGCAGTTCTCCCGGGACAGGACAATCCTACACTGAAGCTTTCTTT
CASSSPGTGQSYTEAFF
>TRBJ2-7|TRBV5-1|TRBD2|.
TGCGCCAGCAGCTTGGGGGGGGGACTCTCCTACGAGCAGTACTTC
CASSLGGGLSYEQYF
>TRBJ1-1|TRBV30|TRBD1|.
TGTGCCTGGAGTACGACGGGTAGGGGGCGCGGGAACACTGAAGCTTTCTTT
CAWSTTGRGRGNTEAFF
>TRBJ2-7|TRBV18|TRBD2|.
TGTGCCAGCTCACCTCCGACTAGCGGGAGGGCCAGGGAGCAGTACTTC
CASSPPTSGRAREQYF
>TRBJ2-5|TRBV7-2|TRBD2|.
TGTGCCAGCAGCCCCCCGGGACTATTAAACTTC
CASSPPGLLNF
>TRBJ1-5|TRBV19|.|.
TGTGCCAGTAGGCAAACCGGGGAGAATAGCAATCAGCCCCAGCATTTT
CASRQTGENSNQPQHF
>TRBJ2-7|TRBV6-1|.|.
TGTGCCAGCAGTGAATATGGAGAGCAGGGCTACGAGCAGTACTTC
CASSEYGEQGYEQYF
>TRBJ2-3|TRBV7-2|TRBD2|few
TGTGCCAGCAGCCGTGGACTAGCGGGGGGTTCAGATACGCAGTATTTT
CASSRGLAGGSDTQYF
>TRBJ1-6|TRBV18|.|few
TGTGCCAGCCCCTTGGCGGGGGTAGGGTCACCCCTCCACTTT
CASPLAGVGSPLHF
>TRBJ2-2|TRBV5-4|.|.
TGTGCCAGCAGCTTGGGACAGGACGCCGGGGAGCTGTTTTTT
CASSLGQDAGELFF
>TRBJ2-1|TRBV5-1|TRBD1|.
TGCGCCAGCAGCTTGGGGGACAGGGGAAATGAGCAGTTCTTC
CASSLGDRGNEQFF
>TRBJ2-7|TRBV15|.|.
TGTGCCACCACCCGCGACAGGTCCTACGAGCAGTACTTC
CATTRDRSYEQYF
>TRBJ1-5|TRBV7-2|TRBD1|.
TGTGCCAGCAGCGAACAGGGGGCGCCGGGCAATCAGCCCCAGCATTTT
CASSEQGAPGNQPQHF
>TRBJ2-7|TRBV29-1|.|.
TGCAGCGTCGACAGTAGTCTCGACGAGCAGTACTTC
CSVDSSLDEQYF
>TRBJ1-2|TRBV5-8|.|.
TGTGCCAGCACCCTAAGTAATACAGGTACAGCAGGAGGCTACACCTTC
CASTLSNTGTAGGYTF
>TRBJ2-7|TRBV20-1|.|once
TGCAGTGCTTGGACTGCTCCCGAGCAGTACTTC
CSAWTAPEQYF
>TRBJ2-3|TRBV27|.|.
TGTGCCAGCAGCGGGACTAGCACAGATACGCAGTATTTT
CASSGTSTDTQYF
>TRBJ2-7|TRBV13|.|.
TGTGCCAGCAGCTTTGACAGCTACGAGCAGTACTTC
CASSFDSYEQYF
>TRBJ2-7|TRBV15|.|.
TGTGCCACCAGCTCCCGAGGTCAGGGCCCCTACGAGCAGTACTTC
CATSSRGQGPYEQYF
>TRBJ2-1|TRBV29-1|.|.
TGCAGCGTCGCCGGGACCTACAATGAGCAGTTCTTC
CSVAGTYNEQFF
>TRBJ1-2|TRBV28|TRBD1|.
TGTGCCAGCAGTCCGCTCCCGGGGACAGACTATGGCTACACCTTC
CASSPLPGTDYGYTF
>TRBJ1-5|TRBV7-9|TRBD1|.
TGTGCCAGCAGCCCGGGACAGGGATGGCGGCAGCCCCAGCATTTT
CASSPGQGWRQPQHF
>TRBJ1-5|TRBV21-1|.|.
TGTGCCAGCAGCACCCGACAGGAGGATCAGCCCCAGCATTTT
CASSTRQEDQPQHF
>TRBJ2-7|TRBV29-1|TRBD1|once
TGCAGCGTTGCACAGGGGAGCGGCAAGCAGTACTTC
CSVAQGSGKQYF